One and the same sample provided the 7 T cell receptor beta chains below, sequenced in a study of blood T cell repertoires in COVID-19. TCRdb's table, derived via immunoSEQ multiplex PCR, lists solely in-frame clones and lacks some. This sample has roughly 100,000 clones, with about 89% found just once. Sequencing was carried out using peripheral blood. These receptors all come from a woman in her 70s with acute or convalescent COVID-19.

This clone was detected only a few times. The J gene is TRBJ2-1, the V gene TRBV5-1; 9 positions agree with TRBD1. Germline CDR1 reads SGHRS; CDR2 reads YFSETQ. The CDR3 contains 15 residues. The ends lost 4 bases at V and 5 bases at J; junction bases unmatched: 7. CDR3 nucleotides: TGCGCCAGCAGCCCTACAGGGGGCTTCGACAATGAGCAGTTCTTC. It translates to CASSPTGGFDNEQFF.

As DNA, the CDR3 is TGCGCCAGCAGCCAAGCAGGACAGGGGGCTCATCAGCCCCAGCATTTT. It translates to CASSQAGQGAHQPQHF. The chain carries TRBV4-1 and TRBJ1-5; 11 bases align to TRBD1. This CDR3 spans 16 amino acids. V lost 1 base, J lost 5 bases, and 4 bases stayed unmatched. CDR1 MGHRA and CDR2 YSYEKL come from the germline V gene.

The V gene is TRBV7-9, the J gene TRBJ2-3, with TRBD1 identical over 8 bases. CDR1 SEHNR and CDR2 FQNEAQ come from the germline V gene (reference sequence). The V gene end was trimmed by 10 bases and the J gene end by 1 base; junction bases not matched to a gene: 7. The CDR3 loop spans 14 amino acids. CDR3 sequence (DNA): TGTGCCACGACCCCGACAGGGGGCACAGATACGCAGTATTTT. It is translated as CATTPTGGTDTQYF.

In this sample, this clone turned up once. The CDR3 DNA is TGTGCCACCACGCAGTTGGGGACAGGGGGTCCTAAAATAAACACCGGGGAGCTGTTTTTT. Protein product: CATTQLGTGGPKINTGELFF. The J gene is TRBJ2-2, the V gene TRBV27; 11 positions agree with TRBD1. Germline CDR1 is MNHEY and CDR2 is SMNVEV (reference sequence). Trimming cost V 10 bases and J 2 bases; bases outside gene matches: 21. CDR3 length: 20 amino acids.

The table lists this clone with a few counts. The chain uses TRBV5-1 and TRBJ1-2, with a possible D match to TRBD1 (5 bases). Germline values: CDR1 SGHRS, CDR2 YFSETQ. The CDR3 extends over 13 amino acids. The V end lost 6 bases, the J end lost 4 bases, and 13 bases lay between the germline ends. The CDR3 coding sequence is TGCGCCAGCACGTTGGGGGGAACCTATGGCTACACCTTC. Translating it yields CASTLGGTYGYTF.

In this sample, this clone turned up once. The chain carries TRBV4-1 and TRBJ2-7; 9 nucleotides align to TRBD2. The V and J ends lost 7 bases and 1 base, in that order; junction bases with no gene match: 8. This CDR3 contains 15 residues. Germline-derived CDR1 and CDR2 are MGHRA and YSYEKL. CDR3 nucleotides: TGCGCCAGCACCGTAGGGACTAGCCTTTCCTACGAGCAGTACGTC. Its protein product is CASTVGTSLSYEQYV.

The chain links TRBV10-1 to TRBJ2-7, with D maybe TRBD2 (6 bases). The CDR3 is made up of 13 amino acids. CDR1 and CDR2 from the germline V gene are WNHNN and SYGVQD (reference sequence). V lost 0 bases and J 9 bases, leaving 12 bases between the germline ends. The chain's CDR3 is CASSESMAGGQYF. The DNA for the CDR3 is TGCGCCAGCAGTGAGTCGATGGCCGGGGGGCAGTACTTC.